The 8 T cell receptor beta chains reported below all come from one sample, sequenced in a study of PD-1 blockade in classical Hodgkin lymphoma. There was relapse after autologous stem cell transplantation in every patient, and there was variation in brentuximab vedotin exposure. Sequencing was performed with immunoSEQ multiplex PCR; in TCRdb, only in-frame clones are kept and a portion is missing. The sample contains over 85,000 clones, about four fifths of which appear only once. Sequenced here: peripheral blood mononuclear cells (PBMCs), sampled before the second cycle of nivolumab. Receptors were obtained from a human donor with classical Hodgkin lymphoma.

V is TRBV6-1 and J is TRBJ2-7; D not certain. The CDR3 loop spans 15 amino acids. With 0 bases removed from V and 2 bases from J, the gap between germline ends came to 11 bases. Germline loops: CDR1 MNHNS, CDR2 SASEGT. The CDR3 DNA reads TGTGCCAGCAGTGAAGCCCTTCATTTGACCTACGAGCAGTACTTC. Protein sequence: CASSEALHLTYEQYF.

The chain uses TRBV12-2 and TRBJ1-2. TRBV12-2 is an annotated pseudogene. The CDR3 has 17 residues. CDR3 protein: CASRLGEYRVKNYGYTF. The CDR3 coding sequence is TGTGCAAGTCGCTTGGGGGAGTATCGAGTAAAGAACTATGGCTACACCTTC.

The chain employs TRBV14 and TRBJ2-4; D unclear. Germline CDR1 is SGHDN and CDR2 is FVKESK. Trimming took off 8 bases at V and 3 bases at J, with 11 bases between the two ends. The CDR3 sequence is 13 residues long. The CDR3, as DNA: TGTGCCAGCCAGCCGCTGGACAAAAACATTCAGTACTTC. Translated, it gives CASQPLDKNIQYF.

The rearrangement links TRBV5-1 to TRBJ2-6, with a weak D call TRBD1 (6 bases). V shed 4 bases and J shed 0 bases, with 14 bases lying between them. In germline, CDR1 is SGHRS, CDR2 YFSETQ. The CDR3 contains 17 residues. CDR3: CASSLDSRTSGANVLTF. The CDR3 nucleotides are TGCGCCAGCAGCCTGGACAGCCGAACCTCTGGGGCCAACGTCCTGACTTTC.

The CDR3 loop is CATSPRGSGEKLFF. CDR3 nucleotide sequence: TGTGCCACCAGCCCACGGGGGAGTGGGGAAAAACTGTTTTTT. V is TRBV15 and J is TRBJ1-4; TRBD1 is a possible D gene (5 bases). The CDR3 runs to 14 residues. Germline V gives CDR1 LNHNV, CDR2 YYDKDF (reference sequence). V lost 5 bases and J lost 8, with 15 bases in between.

This chain links TRBV19 with TRBJ1-2; D remains unclear. This CDR3 has 12 residues. The V gene lost 5 bases and the J gene lost 5 bases, with 9 bases spanning the gap. Germline loops: CDR1 LNHDA, CDR2 SQIVND (reference sequence). The CDR3 sequence: CASSPKTYGYTF. For the CDR3, the DNA is TGTGCCAGTAGTCCCAAGACGTATGGCTACACCTTC.

The chain joins TRBV2 to TRBJ2-1, with TRBD2 matching 14 bases. The CDR3 is made up of 16 amino acids. The trim removed 1 base at V and 10 bases at J, leaving 6 bases unmatched. Germline lookup yields CDR1 SNHLY and CDR2 FYNNEI. This CDR3 reads CASSEVRLAGGGEQFF. CDR3 DNA sequence: TGTGCCAGCAGTGAAGTTAGACTAGCGGGAGGGGGCGAGCAGTTCTTC.

This clone occurred a few times. The chain recombines TRBV14 with TRBJ2-3, with D perhaps TRBD1 or TRBD2 (5 bases each). CDR3 size: 14 residues. The germline V and J ends were trimmed by 3 bases and 5 bases, with 12 bases remaining between them. The V gene's germline CDR1 is SGHDN and CDR2 FVKESK. CDR3 sequence (DNA): TGTGCCAGCAGCCACGGGACCTTCGGAGATACGCAGTATTTT. Its protein is CASSHGTFGDTQYF.